This T cell receptor (beta chain) came from a study of T cell changes during pregnancy in multiple sclerosis. Method: immunoSEQ multiplex PCR; TCRdb's copy keeps in-frame clones and lacks some. The sample lists around 92,000 clones; approximately 95% were seen once. V lost 4 bases and J 9 bases, leaving 14 bases between the germline ends. The CDR3 has 13 residues. Per germline, CDR1 SGHDN and CDR2 FVKESK. The chain couples TRBV14 to TRBJ2-3; a possible D gene is TRBD1 (5 bases). The TCR originated in a female donor with multiple sclerosis, enrolled in a pregnancy study. Here the sequenced sample was peripheral blood, taken in the first trimester of pregnancy. The CDR3 DNA sequence: TGTGCCAGCAGCCCCACCAGGGCCGGCACGCAGTATTTT. This gives the protein CASSPTRAGTQYF.